Below are 25 T cell receptor beta chains sequenced from a single sample in a study of PD-1 blockade in classical Hodgkin lymphoma. The method was immunoSEQ multiplex PCR; TCRdb's version includes in-frame clones alone and lacks a portion of them. This sample has 20,000 to 25,000 clones, with 80% to 85% found just once. Each patient experienced a relapse that followed autologous stem cell transplantation, and brentuximab vedotin exposure varied. The sample here was peripheral blood mononuclear cells (PBMCs), taken before the second cycle of nivolumab. These receptor sequences come from a human donor with classical Hodgkin lymphoma.

The chain employs TRBV10-3 and TRBJ1-4, with D uncertain. The ends were cut back, 3 bases at V and 2 bases at J, with 7 bases in the middle. Germline V gene lookup returns CDR1 ENHRY and CDR2 SYGVKD. This CDR3 contains 14 residues. This CDR3 is CAISEGSTNEKLFF. CDR3 coding DNA: TGTGCCATCAGTGAAGGGTCGACTAATGAAAAACTGTTTTTT.

The V call is TRBV2, the J call TRBJ1-2, with a possible D match to TRBD1 (6 bases). The length of the CDR3 is 14 residues. CDR1 is SNHLY, CDR2 FYNNEI, per germline. V dropped 7 bases and J dropped 4 bases, with 16 bases sitting between them. The CDR3 sequence: CASTQTGQLYGYTF. The CDR3 DNA follows: TGTGCCAGCACTCAAACCGGACAGCTCTATGGCTACACCTTC.

This chain joins TRBV2 and TRBJ2-7, with D unclear. Germline V gene data show CDR1 as SNHLY and CDR2 as FYNNEI. This CDR3 comprises 13 residues. Trimming shortened V by 5 bases and J by 2 bases, and 10 bases separated the two germline ends. Here the CDR3 DNA reads TGTGCCAGCAGTACCGACAACACCTACGAGCAGTACTTC. It encodes CASSTDNTYEQYF.

V is TRBV19 and J is TRBJ1-3; D call uncertain. This CDR3 spans 16 amino acids. Between the trimmed V and J ends, which lost 7 bases and 0 bases, there was a span of 16 bases. In germline, CDR1 is LNHDA, CDR2 SQIVND (reference sequence). This CDR3 is CASTYSDISSGNTIYF. For the CDR3, the DNA is TGTGCCAGTACGTACAGCGATATATCCTCTGGAAACACCATATATTTT.

This clone was observed a single time. The chain has TRBV29-1 and TRBJ1-1, with no clear D. The CDR3 has 12 residues. V lost 4 bases and J lost 7, with 13 bases in between. The germline gives CDR1 SQVTM, CDR2 ANQGSEA. CDR3 sequence reads: CSVAAHNGEAFF. Written as DNA, the CDR3 is TGCAGCGTTGCAGCCCATAACGGTGAAGCTTTCTTT. Filled out from reference TRBV29-1 and TRBJ1-1, the complete variable domain reads SAVISQKPSRDICQRGTSLTIQCQVDSQVTMMFWYRQQPGQSLTLIATANQGSEATYESGFVIDKFPISRPNLTFSTLTVSNMSPEDSSIYLCSVAAHNGEAFFGQGTRLTVV.

V and J are TRBV7-9 and TRBJ2-7; D may correspond to TRBD1 or TRBD2 (6 bases each). V lost 4 bases, J lost 2 bases, and 18 bases lay in between. The germline V gene encodes CDR1 SEHNR and CDR2 FQNEAQ (reference sequence). The CDR3 has 16 amino acids. CDR3 in amino acids: CASSSYGGGPTYEQYF. CDR3 nucleotide sequence: TGTGCCAGCAGCTCTTACGGGGGCGGTCCGACCTACGAGCAGTACTTC.

This clone was observed once. The rearrangement links TRBV2 to TRBJ1-1, with no clear D. Germline V gene data show CDR1 as SNHLY and CDR2 as FYNNEI. V dropped 4 bases and J dropped 4 bases, with 13 bases sitting between them. This CDR3 has 14 amino acids. CDR3: CASSVRWDVTEAFF. The CDR3 DNA follows: TGTGCCAGCAGTGTGAGGTGGGATGTCACTGAAGCTTTCTTT.

This clone showed up just once. The chain carries TRBV15 and TRBJ2-7, with TRBD1 matching 9 bases. V shed 0 bases and J 1 base; nucleotides not matched to a gene: 7. The V gene's germline CDR1 is LNHNV and CDR2 YYDKDF (reference sequence). This CDR3 is 17 amino acids long. This chain's CDR3 is CATSREGLGQGSYEQYF. The CDR3 DNA follows: TGTGCCACCAGCAGAGAAGGGCTGGGACAGGGTTCCTACGAGCAGTACTTC.

This clone came up a few times. V is TRBV6-5 and J is TRBJ1-2, with D perhaps matching TRBD1 (5 bases). The germline V gene encodes CDR1 MNHEY and CDR2 SVGAGI. Trimming left V 7 bases short and J 8 bases short, with 17 bases between. The CDR3 length is 13 residues. The CDR3 spells CASTTQGIHGYTF. CDR3 sequence (DNA): TGTGCCAGCACGACTCAGGGTATTCACGGCTACACCTTC.

This chain links TRBV4-1 with TRBJ1-1, with 11 bases identical to TRBD1. CDR3 length equals 15 residues. The junction had 6 bases not matched to a gene; V was cut back by 4 bases and J by 5 bases. CDR1 and CDR2 from the germline V gene are MGHRA and YSYEKL. CDR3 sequence: CASSRGQGAQTEAFF. In DNA form, the CDR3 reads TGCGCCAGCAGCCGTGGACAGGGGGCTCAGACTGAAGCTTTCTTT.

CDR3 sequence: CASSPAWGQEYYEQYF. In DNA form, the CDR3 reads TGTGCCAGTAGTCCCGCTTGGGGACAGGAGTACTACGAGCAGTACTTC. The chain employs TRBV19 and TRBJ2-7; TRBD1 aligns across 8 bases. Germline values: CDR1 LNHDA, CDR2 SQIVND (reference sequence). Trimming removed 5 bases from V and 3 bases from J; junction bases left unmatched: 12. The CDR3 is 16 residues long.

The rearrangement links TRBV5-5 to TRBJ1-1; D not resolved. This CDR3 has 13 residues. Between the trimmed V and J ends, which lost 2 bases and 1 base, there was a span of 6 bases. Germline V lookup: CDR1 SGHKS, CDR2 YYEKEE (reference sequence). The CDR3 bases are TGTGCCAGCAGCTTAAATCCGAACACTGAAGCTTTCTTT. It is translated as CASSLNPNTEAFF.

The chain has TRBV4-1 and TRBJ2-7, with 7 positions matching TRBD2. Germline CDR1 is MGHRA and CDR2 is YSYEKL. The CDR3 totals 15 residues. The ends lost 2 bases at V and 0 bases at J; junction bases unmatched: 4. DNA for the CDR3: TGCGCCAGCAGCCAACCCGGGACTAACTCCTACGAGCAGTACTTC. It codes for CASSQPGTNSYEQYF.

The chain couples TRBV7-1 to TRBJ2-7, with a possible D match to TRBD2 (5 bases). TRBV7-1 carries the ORF label, with uncertain function. V was clipped by 7 bases and J by 0 bases, with 10 bases between them. The length of the CDR3 is 13 residues. As DNA, the CDR3 is TGTGCCAGCACCCGGGAACGCTCCTACGAGCAGTACTTC. It yields the protein CASTRERSYEQYF.

The chain joins TRBV7-8 to TRBJ2-7; D is ambiguous. There are 12 residues in the CDR3. Germline lookup yields CDR1 SGHVS and CDR2 FQNEAQ. Trimming left V 1 base short and J 5 bases short, with 6 bases between. CDR3 nucleotides: TGTGCCAGCAGCTTAGTTCGTGACGAGCAGTACTTC. Translated, it gives CASSLVRDEQYF.

The chain employs TRBV5-1 and TRBJ1-1; a weak D match, TRBD1 (6 bases). CDR1 is SGHRS and CDR2 is YFSETQ in the germline V gene. The germline V and J ends were trimmed by 2 bases and 8 bases, with 16 bases remaining between them. CDR3 length equals 14 residues. Written as DNA, the CDR3 is TGCGCCAGCAGCTTTACCTTGGACAGTAGCGAAGCTTTCTTT. It translates to CASSFTLDSSEAFF.

The chain uses TRBV4-2 and TRBJ2-5, with a weak D call TRBD2 (6 bases). The CDR3 has 12 amino acids. The V end was cut by 4 bases, the J end by 4 bases, with 7 bases between. Germline loops: CDR1 LGHNA, CDR2 YNFKEQ. The CDR3 region has the DNA TGTGCCAGCAGCCGAGCGGGAGAGACCCAGTACTTC. Its protein product is CASSRAGETQYF.

The CDR3 loop reads CASSQDFGGGRGSQETQYF. CDR3 bases: TGTGCCAGCAGCCAAGATTTTGGCGGGGGGAGGGGGAGCCAAGAGACCCAGTACTTC. The chain combines TRBV4-2 with TRBJ2-5; the match to TRBD2 covers 8 bases. CDR3 length: 19 residues. Germline CDR1 is LGHNA and CDR2 is YNFKEQ. The junction had 13 bases not matched to a gene; V was cut back by 0 bases and J by 1 base.

The J gene is TRBJ2-3, the V gene TRBV15, with no clear D. The CDR3 is made up of 14 amino acids. The germline V gene encodes CDR1 LNHNV and CDR2 YYDKDF (reference sequence). Trimming pared 2 bases from V and 0 bases from J, leaving 6 bases between. Here the CDR3 reads CATSRSHSTDTQYF. The CDR3, as DNA: TGTGCCACCAGCAGAAGTCACAGCACAGATACGCAGTATTTT.

The chain recombines TRBV2 with TRBJ2-7, with 10 bases that match TRBD1. There are 16 residues in the CDR3. The ends lost 5 bases at V and 4 bases at J; junction bases unmatched: 11. Looked up from germline, CDR1 is SNHLY and CDR2 is FYNNEI. Written as DNA, the CDR3 is TGTGCCAGCAGTTCCTTCGGGACAGGGGTTCAGTACGAGCAGTACTTC. It encodes CASSSFGTGVQYEQYF.

V usage is TRBV21-1 and J usage is TRBJ1-2; TRBD1 was called by the table and not checked on the DNA. TRBV21-1 is a pseudogene segment. This CDR3 has 16 amino acids. The CDR3 DNA is TGTGCCAGCAGCCCCGAGAGGGACAGGGAATACGGCGGCTACACCTTC. Protein sequence: CASSPERDREYGGYTF.

The rearrangement links TRBV28 to TRBJ1-2, with D unclear. The CDR3 runs to 12 residues. The ends were cut back, 2 bases at V and 5 bases at J, with 6 bases in the middle. CDR1 and CDR2 from the germline V gene are MDHEN and SYDVKM. CDR3 DNA sequence: TGTGCCAGCAGTTTAGGGCCTTATGGCTACACCTTC. Translation: CASSLGPYGYTF.

This clone appeared a few times. V usage is TRBV30 and J usage is TRBJ2-3; TRBD2 matches 14 bases. CDR1 GTSNPN and CDR2 SVGIG come from the germline V gene (reference sequence). This CDR3 spans 14 amino acids. With 4 bases clipped from V and 6 bases from J, the junction kept 3 bases outside the gene matches. In nucleotides, the CDR3 is TGTGCCTGGAAGACTAGCGGGGGGGCGGATACGCAGTATTTT. Protein sequence: CAWKTSGGADTQYF.

The chain employs TRBV30 and TRBJ2-2, with unresolved D. Germline CDR1 GTSNPN, CDR2 SVGIG (reference sequence). The CDR3 length is 12 residues. V was shortened by 0 bases and J by 11 bases, with 10 bases between the two germline ends. CDR3 in DNA: TGTGCCTGGAGTGTTAGTACCTTTGAGCTGTTTTTT. The encoded protein is CAWSVSTFELFF. Combining the CDR3 with reference TRBV30 and TRBJ2-2 gives the whole variable domain SQTIHQWPATLVQPVGSPLSLECTVEGTSNPNLYWYRQAAGRGLQLLFYSVGIGQISSEVPQNLSASRPQDRQFILSSKKLLLSDSGFYLCAWSVSTFELFFGEGSRLTVL.

The chain employs TRBV9 and TRBJ2-3; D is uncertain. The V end lost 0 bases, the J end lost 5 bases, and 10 bases lay between the germline ends. The CDR3 is 14 amino acids. Germline values: CDR1 SGDLS, CDR2 YYNGEE. DNA of the CDR3: TGTGCCAGCAGCGTAGCGGGTCAGGTAGATACGCAGTATTTT. Translating gives CASSVAGQVDTQYF.